Described below is a single TCR beta chain sequence and its context. The antigen is not known. Given a much more abundant clone one base away, this may be a read error. Germline lookup yields CDR1 GTSNPN and CDR2 SVGIG (reference sequence). The J segment lost 4 bases and the V segment lost 8 bases, leaving 18 bases of the junction unmatched. CDR3 length: 16 amino acids. The data derive from a study of tumor-infiltrating lymphocytes in primary liver carcinoma. The roughly 17-31 mg bulk tissue piece was not sorted before simultaneous RNA and DNA extraction. There were over 80% viable tumor cells in every single sample of tumor. Study-level results: The top-250-clone fraction was significantly higher in tumors than in blood (p = 0.039). Between tumor regions, pairs overlapped more than tumor-adjacent and tumor-blood pairs did.

TCR beta cDNA was reverse-transcribed from approximately 0.45 ug of total RNA. The reaction used a constant-region primer and ProtoScript II reverse transcriptase. ARM-PCR, slightly modified, supplied the TCR beta libraries through three nested multiplex PCR rounds. TRBV1-TRBV30 forward primers and a C-beta reverse primer were used in the first two PCR rounds, which each ran for ten to eleven cycles. MiXCR was run by TCRdb on the multiplex PCR reads, yielding one entry per CDR3 protein. The sample holds 55,000 to 65,000 distinct CDR3 sequences; 55% to 75% are singletons and the top ten take 55% to 70%.

This clonotype was obtained from a man in his forties with primary liver carcinoma and hepatitis B virus infection. Sample: liver tumor tissue from sampling region 2. The subset denotes: tumor region T2, inferior pole. This rearrangement joins TRBV30 to TRBJ1-2; 8 bases agree with TRBD1. The CDR3 protein is CAHLAKPGQDTYGYTF. DNA of the CDR3: TGTGCCCACCTTGCCAAACCGGGACAGGATACCTATGGCTACACCTTC.